Here is one T cell receptor beta chain with its context. The data derive from a study of T cell responses to AZD1222 COVID-19 vaccine. Produced via immunoSEQ multiplex PCR; TCRdb's table is partial and in-frame only. Among under 150,000 clones, about 90% were seen once, and the ten largest hold 1.5% to 2%. The CDR3 has 12 amino acids. The germline V and J ends were trimmed by 4 bases and 8 bases, with 9 bases remaining between them. The germline V gene has CDR1 LGHDT and CDR2 YNNKEL (reference sequence). The sequencing here drew on peripheral blood, taken 28 days after the second AZD1222 dose. The chain employs TRBV3-1 (or the pseudogene TRBV3-2) and TRBJ1-3, with TRBD1 as a possible D gene (6 bases). This sequence originates from an adult who received the AZD1222 COVID-19 vaccine. The CDR3: CASSLSGDTIYF. DNA for the CDR3: TGTGCCAGCAGCCTCTCAGGGGACACCATATATTTT.